The 15 T cell receptor beta chains given below trace back to one sample, sequenced in a study of stem cell transplantation in POMP-related autoinflammatory disease. Here immunoSEQ multiplex PCR was the method, and the copy in TCRdb shows in-frame clones only, minus some. The sample shows thousands of clones, around 86% of them seen only once. The specimen was Tregs from PBMCs, collected after stem cell transplantation. The receptors were sampled from a human patient with POMP-related autoinflammation and immune dysregulation (PRAID). Some T cells could come from the graft donor.

V and J are TRBV6-1 and TRBJ1-5, with 7 bases that match TRBD1. The CDR3 is made up of 14 amino acids. The germline V gene encodes CDR1 MNHNS and CDR2 SASEGT. Trimming removed 6 bases from V and 2 bases from J; junction bases left unmatched: 4. The CDR3 DNA reads as TGTGCCAGCAGGGTAGGACAGGGCAATCAGCCCCAGCATTTT. Translating gives CASRVGQGNQPQHF.

This clone was counted only a few times. This chain links TRBV15 with TRBJ1-1; maybe TRBD1 (6 bases). Germline V CDR1 and CDR2: LNHNV, YYDKDF (reference sequence). The germline V and J ends were trimmed by 1 base and 4 bases, with 7 bases remaining between them. The CDR3 contains 13 residues. CDR3 in amino acids: CATSRGTVTEAFF. The CDR3 nucleotides read TGTGCCACCAGCAGAGGGACAGTCACTGAAGCTTTCTTT. Combining the CDR3 with reference TRBV15 and TRBJ1-1 gives the whole variable domain DAMVIQNPRYQVTQFGKPVTLSCSQTLNHNVMYWYQQKSSQAPKLLFHYYDKDFNNEADTPDNFQSRRPNTSFCFLDIRSPGLGDTAMYLCATSRGTVTEAFFGQGTRLTVV.

This clone was recorded once. The chain links TRBV29-1 to TRBJ1-2, with D perhaps TRBD1 (5 bases). V was cut by 4 bases and J by 1 base, with 7 bases left in between. Per the germline V gene, CDR1 is SQVTM and CDR2 is ANQGSEA. This CDR3 spans 12 amino acids. This chain's CDR3 is CSVADSNYGYTF. DNA for the CDR3: TGCAGCGTTGCCGACAGTAACTATGGCTACACCTTC.

The chain employs TRBV6-5 and TRBJ1-1; 11 nucleotides agree with TRBD1. Looked up from germline, CDR1 is MNHEY and CDR2 is SVGAGI. Unmatched junction bases numbered 11, after V lost 6 bases and J lost 8 bases. The CDR3 spans 15 residues. The CDR3 sequence is CASSQGQGVTGEAFF. The CDR3 DNA reads as TGTGCCAGCAGCCAGGGACAGGGGGTGACTGGAGAAGCTTTCTTT.

The V and J genes are TRBV3-1 (or the pseudogene TRBV3-2) and TRBJ2-1; 9 positions agree with TRBD2. The CDR3 has 15 residues. Germline CDR1 reads LGHDT; CDR2 reads YNNKEL (reference sequence). The V and J ends lost 3 bases and 9 bases, in that order; junction bases with no gene match: 9. The CDR3 nucleotides read TGTGCCAGCAGCCAGTTTAGCGGGAGCTCTGGTGAGCAGTTCTTC. Translating gives CASSQFSGSSGEQFF.

The chain joins TRBV6-1 to TRBJ1-5; 9 bases fit TRBD1. This CDR3 has 15 residues. CDR1 and CDR2 (germline): MNHNS, SASEGT. The V segment lost 5 bases and the J segment 2 bases; nucleotides outside the gene matches: 4. Here the CDR3 DNA reads TGTGCCAGCAGTATTCGACAGGGGGGCAATCAGCCCCAGCATTTT. It codes for CASSIRQGGNQPQHF.

V gene TRBV4-2 combines with J gene TRBJ2-3; 8 positions match TRBD1. This CDR3 comprises 15 residues. The junction had 4 bases not matched to a gene; V was cut back by 4 bases and J by 1 base. Germline loops: CDR1 LGHNA, CDR2 YNFKEQ. The DNA of the CDR3 is TGTGCCAGCAGCCCCCGACAGGGGCGCACAGATACGCAGTATTTT. Its translation is CASSPRQGRTDTQYF.

The chain carries TRBV7-6 and TRBJ2-1; D is ambiguous. V was trimmed by 1 base and J by 6 bases, leaving 13 bases between them. The CDR3 length is 15 residues. Germline V gives CDR1 SGHVS, CDR2 FNYEAQ. The CDR3 region is CASSLGSRELNEQFF. In nucleotides, the CDR3 is TGTGCCAGCAGCTTAGGCTCACGAGAGCTCAATGAGCAGTTCTTC.

The chain uses TRBV7-9 and TRBJ2-7, with D possibly being TRBD1 or TRBD2 (6 bases each). V lost 4 bases, J lost 6 bases, and 25 bases lay in between. CDR1 SEHNR and CDR2 FQNEAQ come from the germline V gene (reference sequence). This CDR3 has 17 amino acids. CDR3 sequence: CASSSLGGQGVGSEQYV. The CDR3 coding sequence is TGTGCCAGCAGCTCCTTAGGGGGGCAGGGTGTAGGTAGCGAGCAGTACGTC.

The chain combines TRBV27 with TRBJ1-5; the match to TRBD1 covers 9 bases. Trimming cost V 4 bases and J 3 bases; bases outside gene matches: 7. Germline CDR1 and CDR2: MNHEY and SMNVEV (reference sequence). The CDR3 loop spans 16 amino acids. As DNA, the CDR3 is TGTGCCAGCAGTTCGTGGAGGACAGGGGACAATCAGCCCCAGCATTTT. This codes for CASSSWRTGDNQPQHF.

The chain carries TRBV12-3 or TRBV12-4 and TRBJ1-5, with TRBD1 as a possible D gene (5 bases). V was pared by 3 bases and J by 5 bases, with 8 bases between. This CDR3 is built from 13 residues. The chain's CDR3 is CASSLGGHQPQHF. CDR3 coding DNA: TGTGCCAGCAGTTTGGGGGGTCATCAGCCCCAGCATTTT.

The V call is TRBV10-1, the J call TRBJ2-5; D gene uncertain. The CDR3 has 13 residues. The V gene lost 4 bases and the J gene lost 3 bases, with 9 bases spanning the gap. The germline CDR1 and CDR2 sequences are WNHNN and SYGVQD (reference sequence). CDR3 DNA sequence: TGCGCCAGCAGTGTGAGACGCGAAGAGACCCAGTACTTC. Protein: CASSVRREETQYF.

V gene TRBV14 combines with J gene TRBJ2-1; maybe TRBD2 (6 bases). Deletions cut 2 bases from V and 1 base from J, with 12 bases between. CDR1 is SGHDN, CDR2 FVKESK, per germline. There are 16 residues in the CDR3. CDR3 nucleotide sequence: TGTGCCAGCAGCCAATGGACTGGGACTTCCTACAATGAGCAGTTCTTC. Translation gives CASSQWTGTSYNEQFF.

The J gene is TRBJ1-5, the V gene TRBV6-5, with 8 bases aligning to TRBD1. Germline CDR1 and CDR2: MNHEY and SVGAGI. After removal of 10 bases from V and 4 bases from J, the junction contained 6 bases not matched to a gene. The CDR3 contains 13 residues. The CDR3 DNA reads as TGTGCCATCCGGACAGGGAGAAATCAGCCCCAGCATTTT. Protein sequence: CAIRTGRNQPQHF.

The chain is built from TRBV5-1 and TRBJ2-7; 9 bases fit TRBD2. V shed 4 bases, J shed 6 bases, and the junction held 8 bases outside the gene matches. Germline lookup yields CDR1 SGHRS and CDR2 YFSETQ. CDR3 length: 14 residues. The chain's CDR3 is CASSRVSGSSEQYF. The CDR3 coding sequence is TGCGCCAGCAGCAGAGTTAGCGGGAGCAGCGAGCAGTACTTC.